The rows below give T cell receptor beta chains drawn from one sample of a study of T cells in Graves' hyperthyroidism and ophthalmopathy. MiXCR was run by TCRdb on the multiplex PCR reads, yielding one entry per CDR3 protein. Among some 700,000 distinct CDR3 sequences listed, roughly 17% were seen once. What was sequenced was blood. The source of these receptors is a man aged 45-65 years with Graves' hyperthyroidism. CDR3s include the opening cysteine and the closing phenylalanine or tryptophan. The order of the fields is clone size, D gene, J gene, V gene, CDR3 DNA, CDR3 protein. D genes are given only for firm matches. The size field is filled for only some rows; it gives once, few, many or a size class.

clone_size: few
d_call: -
j_call: TRBJ2-7
v_call: TRBV29-1
cdr3_nt: TGCAGCGTTGAAGTCTTTAGGGAGACAGGCGGGATCTACGAGCAGTACTTC
cdr3_aa: CSVEVFRETGGIYEQYF

clone_size: many
d_call: -
j_call: TRBJ2-5
v_call: TRBV27
cdr3_nt: TGTGCCAGCAGGACGGCGGGGGAGACCCAGTACTTC
cdr3_aa: CASRTAGETQYF

clone_size: many
d_call: -
j_call: TRBJ2-7
v_call: TRBV28
cdr3_nt: TGTGCCAGCAGTTTATACACCTACGAGCAGTACTTC
cdr3_aa: CASSLYTYEQYF

clone_size: few
d_call: TRBD1
j_call: TRBJ1-5
v_call: TRBV4-1
cdr3_nt: TGCGCCAGCAGCCAAGTTTCTTACGGGACAGGGAATCAGCCCCAGCATTTT
cdr3_aa: CASSQVSYGTGNQPQHF

clone_size: -
d_call: -
j_call: TRBJ2-7
v_call: TRBV27
cdr3_nt: TGTGCCAGCAGCCCGGGACCAGCGGCTTCCTACGAGCAGTACTTC
cdr3_aa: CASSPGPAASYEQYF

clone_size: -
d_call: -
j_call: TRBJ2-1
v_call: TRBV20-1
cdr3_nt: TGCAGTGCCACTAAAGGGTTTAGCTCCTACAATGAGCAGTTCTTC
cdr3_aa: CSATKGFSSYNEQFF

clone_size: many
d_call: -
j_call: TRBJ1-1
v_call: TRBV18
cdr3_nt: TGTGCCAGCTCACCACCGGTCCGAACCTCGAACACTGAAGCTTTCTTT
cdr3_aa: CASSPPVRTSNTEAFF

clone_size: many
d_call: TRBD1
j_call: TRBJ1-1
v_call: TRBV12-3/TRBV12-4
cdr3_nt: TGTGCCAGCAGTTTGGGGACAGCACCGAACACTGAAGCTTTCTTT
cdr3_aa: CASSLGTAPNTEAFF

clone_size: many
d_call: -
j_call: TRBJ2-3
v_call: TRBV28
cdr3_nt: TGTGCCAGCAGTCCCGTTGGAAGGGAGGAGGGAGATACGCAGTATTTT
cdr3_aa: CASSPVGREEGDTQYF

clone_size: -
d_call: TRBD2
j_call: TRBJ2-3
v_call: TRBV20-1
cdr3_nt: TGCAGTGCTAGAGGTGGGGAGGGGCGAACAGATACGCAGTATTTT
cdr3_aa: CSARGGEGRTDTQYF

clone_size: many
d_call: -
j_call: TRBJ1-2
v_call: TRBV5-5
cdr3_nt: TGTGCCAGCAGCTTGGGCACAGGAGACCTCTATGGCTACACCTTC
cdr3_aa: CASSLGTGDLYGYTF

clone_size: many
d_call: TRBD1
j_call: TRBJ1-6
v_call: TRBV27
cdr3_nt: TGTGCCAGCAGTTCAACCCGGGACAGGGGGGGAAATTCACCCCTCCACTTT
cdr3_aa: CASSSTRDRGGNSPLHF

clone_size: many
d_call: -
j_call: TRBJ2-3
v_call: TRBV7-8
cdr3_nt: TGTGCCAGCACCCCCAGGCGGGAACCTAACACAGATACGCAGTATTTT
cdr3_aa: CASTPRREPNTDTQYF

clone_size: many
d_call: TRBD2
j_call: TRBJ2-1
v_call: TRBV11-2
cdr3_nt: TGTGCCAGCAGCGGGACTAGCGGGAGTTATGAGCAGTTCTTC
cdr3_aa: CASSGTSGSYEQFF

clone_size: few
d_call: TRBD2
j_call: TRBJ2-7
v_call: TRBV5-1
cdr3_nt: TGCGCCAGCAGCCTATCCGGGACTAGGCTCTACGAGCAGTACTTC
cdr3_aa: CASSLSGTRLYEQYF

clone_size: few
d_call: TRBD1
j_call: TRBJ1-6
v_call: TRBV5-1
cdr3_nt: TGCGCCAGCAGCTTGGGACAGGGGTTCGGTTCACCCCTCCACTTT
cdr3_aa: CASSLGQGFGSPLHF

clone_size: many
d_call: -
j_call: TRBJ2-1
v_call: TRBV7-3
cdr3_nt: TGTGCCAGCAGCTTAAGAGGCGGAATAAAAGCGAATGAGCAGTTCTTC
cdr3_aa: CASSLRGGIKANEQFF

clone_size: many
d_call: -
j_call: TRBJ1-4
v_call: TRBV30
cdr3_nt: TGTGCCTGGAGTCGGGACTTCGAAGGGGAAAAACTGTTTTTT
cdr3_aa: CAWSRDFEGEKLFF

clone_size: few
d_call: -
j_call: TRBJ2-5
v_call: TRBV30
cdr3_nt: TGTGCCTGGAGTGTAAAGGTTGTGGTTGGCGGAGCCGAGACCCAGTACTTC
cdr3_aa: CAWSVKVVVGGAETQYF

clone_size: -
d_call: -
j_call: TRBJ2-7
v_call: TRBV20-1
cdr3_nt: TGCAGTGCTAGAGATCTCTCGGGAAACTCCTACGAGCAGTACTTC
cdr3_aa: CSARDLSGNSYEQYF

clone_size: -
d_call: -
j_call: TRBJ2-7
v_call: TRBV6-1
cdr3_nt: TGTGCCAGCAGTGAAGCGCAGGTGAGCGAGCAGTACTTC
cdr3_aa: CASSEAQVSEQYF

clone_size: many
d_call: TRBD1
j_call: TRBJ1-2
v_call: TRBV7-2
cdr3_nt: TGTGCCAGCAGCAGCACACAGGGGAACTATGGCTACACCTTC
cdr3_aa: CASSSTQGNYGYTF

clone_size: few
d_call: TRBD2
j_call: TRBJ2-1
v_call: TRBV5-6
cdr3_nt: TGTGCCAGCAGCCTGACGACTAGCGGGACCTACAATGAGCAGTTCTTC
cdr3_aa: CASSLTTSGTYNEQFF